This entry is about one TCR beta chain. Its antigen is currently unknown. The data stem from a study of T cell responses to AZD1222 COVID-19 vaccine. The ends were cut back, 5 bases at V and 6 bases at J, with 4 bases in the middle. The germline gives CDR1 SNHLY, CDR2 FYNNEI. The CDR3 spans 11 residues. Study-level findings and limits: A rise in Spike-specific TCR breadth and depth followed two AZD1222 doses. Among vaccine-associated CD4 TCRs, coverage spanned spike, with dominance at 160-218 and 743-854.

The data were produced by immunoSEQ multiplex PCR, yet TCRdb's version contains in-frame clones alone and is incomplete. The data contain 100,000 to 150,000 clones, 84% of them singletons. The TCR sequence derives from an adult who received the AZD1222 COVID-19 vaccine. Here the sequenced sample was peripheral blood, taken 28 days after the second AZD1222 dose. The chain couples TRBV2 to TRBJ2-2; D is unresolved. Written as DNA, the CDR3 is TGTGCCAGCAGTCCCCCCGGGGAGCTGTTTTTT. This gives the protein CASSPPGELFF.